Listed here are 23 T cell receptor beta chains from one sample, sequenced in a study of T cell repertoires in cytomegalovirus infection. TCRdb re-analysed the reads in MiXCR, keeping a single row per CDR3 protein. The sample has roughly 87,000 distinct CDR3 sequences; approximately 30% are singletons. These TCRs are of unknown antigen specificity. The sample consisted of CD8+ T cells from cultured PBMCs, taken from culture after CMV antigen stimulation. The source is a human donor in good health (CMV status not recorded). Some clones in this sample may be carry-over from other donors' samples.

Of note for this clonotype: This may be a read error, as it is one base from a much larger clone. The genes are TRBV6-8 and TRBJ2-2; D possibly matches TRBD1 or TRBD2 (6 bases each). The germline V gene encodes CDR1 MNHGY and CDR2 SAAAGT. Trimming took off 8 bases at V and 6 bases at J, with 13 bases between the two ends. CDR3 size: 13 residues. In nucleotides, the CDR3 is TGTGCCAGCCATACGGGGGCGGCCGGGGAGCTGTTTTTT. Its translation is CASHTGAAGELFF.

This clonotype was seen a few times. The chain's CDR3 is CASRTSMQETQYF. The CDR3 region has the DNA TGTGCCAGCAGGACGAGTATGCAAGAGACCCAGTACTTC. The gene calls are TRBV7-8 and TRBJ2-5; no firm D call. This CDR3 is built from 13 residues. CDR1 SGHVS and CDR2 FQNEAQ come from the germline V gene. V lost 6 bases, J lost 2 bases, and 10 bases lay in between.

The gene calls are TRBV20-1 and TRBJ2-1, with D perhaps being TRBD1 or TRBD2 (6 bases each). The CDR3 spans 14 residues. Germline V gene sequence: CDR1 DFQATT, CDR2 SNEGSKA (reference sequence). V dropped 3 bases and J dropped 6 bases, with 15 bases sitting between them. The CDR3 sequence: CSARRGVRFNEQFF. DNA of the CDR3: TGCAGTGCTAGGAGGGGGGTTCGGTTCAATGAGCAGTTCTTC.

This chain connects TRBV7-9 to TRBJ2-1; perhaps TRBD1 as D (6 bases). Trimming left V 0 bases short and J 4 bases short, with 16 bases between. The CDR3 length is 17 residues. Germline values: CDR1 SEHNR, CDR2 FQNEAQ (reference sequence). The CDR3 loop is CASSLAPGHPTYNEQFF. The CDR3, as DNA: TGTGCCAGCAGCTTAGCTCCGGGACACCCAACTTACAATGAGCAGTTCTTC.

The chain joins TRBV4-1 to TRBJ1-5; no clear D. The CDR3 extends over 14 amino acids. Looked up from germline, CDR1 is MGHRA and CDR2 is YSYEKL. V lost 4 bases to trimming and J lost 4 bases, with 11 bases between them. The CDR3 reads CASSPYVGNQPQHF. For the CDR3, the DNA is TGCGCCAGCAGCCCCTATGTGGGGAATCAGCCCCAGCATTTT.

This clonotype has a count of ten or more. The chain recombines TRBV7-2 with TRBJ2-2, with 7 bases aligning to TRBD1. CDR1 is SGHTA, CDR2 FQGNSA, per germline. V trimming: 1 base; J trimming: 4 bases; junction bases outside the gene matches: 3. The CDR3 has 15 amino acids. The CDR3 nucleotides are TGTGCCAGCAGCTTAGAAACAGGGGCCACCGGGGAGCTGTTTTTT. Protein product: CASSLETGATGELFF.

V and J are TRBV19 and TRBJ1-5, with TRBD1 as a possible D gene (5 bases). Germline loops: CDR1 LNHDA, CDR2 SQIVND (reference sequence). The CDR3 totals 13 residues. V lost 2 bases to trimming and J lost 7 bases, with 9 bases between them. The CDR3 here is CASSIQGEQPQHF. The DNA of the CDR3 is TGTGCCAGTAGTATACAGGGTGAACAGCCCCAGCATTTT. The variable domain in full, completed from reference TRBV19 and TRBJ1-5, reads DGGITQSPKYLFRKEGQNVTLSCEQNLNHDAMYWYRQDPGQGLRLIYYSQIVNDFQKGDIAEGYSVSREKKESFPLTVTSAQKNPTAFYLCASSIQGEQPQHFGDGTRLSIL.

CDR3 nucleotides: TGTGCCAGCAGTTTTCACGGCAGGGCGCAAGAGACCCAGTACTTC. Translated, it gives CASSFHGRAQETQYF. This chain joins TRBV12-3 or TRBV12-4 and TRBJ2-5; maybe TRBD1 (5 bases). This CDR3 spans 15 amino acids. Trimming took 3 bases from V and 2 from J, leaving 13 bases between them.

This chain connects TRBV5-4 to TRBJ1-6, with D unresolved. Germline CDR1 is SGHNT and CDR2 is YYREEE (reference sequence). Trimming pared 1 base from V and 8 bases from J, leaving 10 bases between. The CDR3 extends over 14 amino acids. DNA for the CDR3: TGTGCCAGCAGCTTGTTCGGGGAAGATTCACCCCTCCACTTT. Translation gives CASSLFGEDSPLHF.

This clonotype has a count of ten or more. V is TRBV7-2 and J is TRBJ2-1; D possibly uses TRBD1 or TRBD2 (5 bases each). V was shortened by 2 bases and J by 5 bases, with 13 bases between the two germline ends. Germline loops: CDR1 SGHTA, CDR2 FQGNSA. The CDR3 covers 15 residues. CDR3 sequence: CASSLTSGRHNEQFF. CDR3 coding DNA: TGTGCCAGCAGCTTAACTTCGGGGCGCCACAATGAGCAGTTCTTC. Full variable domain (missing parts from reference TRBV7-2 and TRBJ2-1): GAGVSQSPSNKVTEKGKDVELRCDPISGHTALYWYRQSLGQGLEFLIYFQGNSAPDKSGLPSDRFSAERTGGSVSTLTIQRTQQEDSAVYLCASSLTSGRHNEQFFGPGTRLTVL.

A few counts support this clonotype. The chain uses TRBV28 and TRBJ2-5; TRBD2 aligns across 9 bases. Germline values: CDR1 MDHEN, CDR2 SYDVKM. V gave up 2 bases and J gave up 5 bases; unmatched junction bases: 6. The CDR3 is made up of 15 amino acids. The DNA for the CDR3 is TGTGCCAGCAGTTTACTGGCGGGGGGGCTTGAGACCCAGTACTTC. It codes for CASSLLAGGLETQYF.

In its sample, this clonotype was seen many times. The rearrangement joins TRBV7-2 to TRBJ1-5, with D possibly TRBD1 on 5 matching bases. The CDR3 contains 18 residues. Germline V lookup: CDR1 SGHTA, CDR2 FQGNSA. Between the trimmed V and J ends, which lost 5 bases and 0 bases, there was a span of 20 bases. The CDR3, as DNA: TGTGCCAGCAGCCAGTTCGGGGGTACCGGCAGTAGCAATCAGCCCCAGCATTTT. Translating it yields CASSQFGGTGSSNQPQHF.

This clonotype occurred once. The chain carries TRBV12-3 or TRBV12-4 and TRBJ1-1; tentatively, D is TRBD1 (5 bases). The V gene lost 7 bases and the J gene lost 2 bases, with 17 bases spanning the gap. The CDR3 totals 15 residues. CDR3 loop: CASTPLGVRNTEAFF. CDR3 nucleotides: TGTGCCAGCACCCCCCTGGGGGTAAGAAACACTGAAGCTTTCTTT.

This clonotype was found a few times. J is TRBJ1-1 and V is TRBV7-3; TRBD1 agrees at 7 bases. The CDR3 is made up of 15 amino acids. V lost 3 bases and J lost 5; bases outside the gene matches: 9. The germline V gene has CDR1 SGHTA and CDR2 FQGTGA. The CDR3 bases are TGTGCCAGCAGCTTGGCAGGGGGGAGGAAGACTGAAGCTTTCTTT. This sequence encodes CASSLAGGRKTEAFF. Based on the CDR3 plus reference TRBV7-3 and TRBJ1-1, the full variable domain is GAGVSQTPSNKVTEKGKYVELRCDPISGHTALYWYRQSLGQGPEFLIYFQGTGAADDSGLPNDRFFAVRPEGSVSTLKIQRTERGDSAVYLCASSLAGGRKTEAFFGQGTRLTVV.

This chain links TRBV9 with TRBJ2-3, with D maybe TRBD2 (5 bases). Germline loops: CDR1 SGDLS, CDR2 YYNGEE. The V end lost 1 base, the J end lost 0 bases, and 15 bases lay between the germline ends. This CDR3 comprises 17 residues. CDR3 protein: CASSVKGEWESTDTQYF. The CDR3 DNA reads TGTGCCAGCAGCGTAAAGGGCGAGTGGGAGAGCACAGATACGCAGTATTTT.

V is TRBV19 and J is TRBJ1-2; maybe TRBD1 (6 bases). This CDR3 contains 16 residues. Germline CDR1 and CDR2: LNHDA and SQIVND (reference sequence). V was clipped by 5 bases and J by 4 bases, with 20 bases between them. The CDR3 region is CASSAPDSVILYGYTF. In nucleotides, the CDR3 is TGTGCCAGTAGTGCACCGGACAGCGTAATCCTCTATGGCTACACCTTC.

This clonotype turned up a few times. This chain uses TRBV7-6 with TRBJ1-4; D not resolved. CDR1 is SGHVS and CDR2 is FNYEAQ in the germline V gene. The CDR3 runs to 13 residues. The V end was cut by 5 bases, the J end by 8 bases, with 12 bases between. Here the CDR3 reads CASSPLDREKLFF. The CDR3 DNA follows: TGTGCCAGCAGCCCCTTGGATCGGGAAAAACTGTTTTTT.

The table lists this clonotype with many counts. The chain recombines TRBV7-9 with TRBJ2-1; maybe TRBD1 (6 bases). Trimming stripped 5 bases from V and 0 bases from J, with 11 bases between. CDR1 is SEHNR, CDR2 FQNEAQ, per germline (reference sequence). This CDR3 is 15 amino acids long. In DNA form, the CDR3 reads TGTGCCAGCAGCCTGGACAGCAGCTCCTACAATGAGCAGTTCTTC. This sequence encodes CASSLDSSSYNEQFF.

The genes are TRBV5-1 and TRBJ2-7; tentative D call: TRBD1 (5 bases). Trimming took 3 bases from V and 4 from J, leaving 23 bases between them. CDR1 is SGHRS, CDR2 YFSETQ, per germline. The CDR3 totals 17 residues. The CDR3 sequence: CASSSTSLGAATYEQYF. Here the CDR3 DNA reads TGCGCCAGCAGCTCAACTTCCCTAGGGGCAGCAACATACGAGCAGTACTTC.

This clonotype has a count of ten or more. J is TRBJ2-5 and V is TRBV7-8; D may be TRBD2 (5 bases). Germline assignment: CDR1 SGHVS and CDR2 FQNEAQ. Trimming took off 5 bases at V and 2 bases at J, with 21 bases between the two ends. The CDR3 is 17 amino acids. CDR3: CASSLYPGLRAQETQYF. The CDR3 DNA sequence: TGTGCCAGCAGCCTTTACCCCGGACTGCGAGCTCAAGAGACCCAGTACTTC. The whole variable domain, filled in from reference TRBV7-8 and TRBJ2-5, reads GAGVSQSPRYKVAKRGQDVALRCDPISGHVSLFWYQQALGQGPEFLTYFQNEAQLDKSGLPSDRFFAERPEGSVSTLKIQRTQQEDSAVYLCASSLYPGLRAQETQYFGPGTRLLVL.

The CDR3 loop reads CASSLLESGNTIYF. In DNA, the CDR3 is TGTGCCAGCAGTTTACTGGAATCTGGAAACACCATATATTTT. The chain combines TRBV12-3 or TRBV12-4 with TRBJ1-3, with D hard to call. The germline V and J ends were trimmed by 2 bases and 1 base, with 6 bases remaining between them. This CDR3 has 14 residues.

This clonotype came up many times. The rearrangement uses TRBV12-3 or TRBV12-4 and TRBJ2-1, with D unclear. The ends were cut back, 2 bases at V and 3 bases at J, with 5 bases in the middle. The length of the CDR3 is 13 residues. The CDR3 nucleotides are TGTGCCAGCAGTTTATACCGCTACAATGAGCAGTTCTTC. This encodes CASSLYRYNEQFF.

CDR3 region: CASGGGNQPQHF. The CDR3 region has the DNA TGTGCCAGCGGGGGAGGCAATCAGCCCCAGCATTTT. J is TRBJ1-5 and V is TRBV28; a weak D match, TRBD1 (5 bases). CDR3 length equals 12 residues. Trimming cost V 8 bases and J 2 bases, with 7 bases left between them. Germline CDR1 MDHEN, CDR2 SYDVKM.